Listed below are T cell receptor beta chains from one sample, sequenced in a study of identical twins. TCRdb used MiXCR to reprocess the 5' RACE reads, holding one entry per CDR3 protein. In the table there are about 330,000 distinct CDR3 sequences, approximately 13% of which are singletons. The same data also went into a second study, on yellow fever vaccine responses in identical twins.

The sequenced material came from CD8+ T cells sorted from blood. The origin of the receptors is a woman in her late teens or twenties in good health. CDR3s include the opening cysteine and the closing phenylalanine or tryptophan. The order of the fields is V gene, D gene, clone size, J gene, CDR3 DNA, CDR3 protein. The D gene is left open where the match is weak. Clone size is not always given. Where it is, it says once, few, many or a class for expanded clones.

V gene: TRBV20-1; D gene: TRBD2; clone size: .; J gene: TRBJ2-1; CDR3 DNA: TGCAGTGCTAGGGCCCTAGACCCGGGACTAGCGGGAGGATCATTGAATGAGCAGTTCTTC; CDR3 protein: CSARALDPGLAGGSLNEQFF
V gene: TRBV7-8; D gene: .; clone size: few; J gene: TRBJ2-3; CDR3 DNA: TGTGCCAGCAGCTTAGTAGCGGCTAGCGCAGCAGATACGCAGTATTTT; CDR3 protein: CASSLVAASAADTQYF
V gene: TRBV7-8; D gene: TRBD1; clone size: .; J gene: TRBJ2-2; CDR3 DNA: TGTGCCAGCAGCTTAGGACAGGGTTTTCCCGGGGAGCTGTTTTTT; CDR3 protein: CASSLGQGFPGELFF
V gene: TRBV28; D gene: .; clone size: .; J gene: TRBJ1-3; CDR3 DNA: TGTGCCAGCAGTTTAGTCGCCGGCCTCTCTGGAAACACCATATATTTT; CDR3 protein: CASSLVAGLSGNTIYF
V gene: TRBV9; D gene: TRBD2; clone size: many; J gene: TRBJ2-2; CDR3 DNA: TGTGCCAGCAGCGCCGATTCCCCTAGCGGGATCCACACCGGGGAGCTGTTTTTT; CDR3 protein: CASSADSPSGIHTGELFF
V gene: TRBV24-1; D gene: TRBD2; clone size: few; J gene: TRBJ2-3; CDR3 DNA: TGTGCCACCAGTGAAGACGGACTAGCGGGCACCGTGAGCACAGATACGCAGTATTTT; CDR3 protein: CATSEDGLAGTVSTDTQYF
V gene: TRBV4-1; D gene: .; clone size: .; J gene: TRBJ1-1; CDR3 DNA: TGCGCCAGCAGCCAACAGGGTTCGAACACTGAAGCTTTCTTT; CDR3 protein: CASSQQGSNTEAFF
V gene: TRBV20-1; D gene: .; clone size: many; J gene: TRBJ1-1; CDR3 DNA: TGCAGTGCTAGAGTCCCCGGGCGGGACACTGAAGCTTTCTTT; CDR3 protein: CSARVPGRDTEAFF
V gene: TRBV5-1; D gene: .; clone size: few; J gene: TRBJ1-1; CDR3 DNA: TGCGCCAGCAGCTTGGTTACGCGAAGCGGGCCCACTGAAGCTTTCTTT; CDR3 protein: CASSLVTRSGPTEAFF
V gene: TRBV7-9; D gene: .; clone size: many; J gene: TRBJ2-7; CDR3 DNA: TGTGCCAGCAGCCGGACAGATGAGACGTACGAGCAGTACTTC; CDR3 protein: CASSRTDETYEQYF
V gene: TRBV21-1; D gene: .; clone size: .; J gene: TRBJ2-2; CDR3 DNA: TGTGCCACCCGCAGGGAAAGTGGTAACACCGGGGAGCTGTTTTTT; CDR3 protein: CATRRESGNTGELFF
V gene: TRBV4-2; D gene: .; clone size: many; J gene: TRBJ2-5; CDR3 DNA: TGTGCCAGCAGCCAAGATGGGGGGGGAGGGGGAGAGACCCAGTACTTC; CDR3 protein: CASSQDGGGGGETQYF
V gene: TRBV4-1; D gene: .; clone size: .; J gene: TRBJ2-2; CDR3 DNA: TGCGCCAGCAGCCAAGCCGCGTTAACCGGGGAGCTGTTTTTT; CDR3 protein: CASSQAALTGELFF